This T cell receptor beta chain was profiled in a study of blood T cell repertoires in COVID-19. The germline CDR1 and CDR2 sequences are SGHVS and FNYEAQ. This CDR3 comprises 15 residues. Trimming removed 0 bases from V and 5 bases from J, with 10 bases in between. Using immunoSEQ multiplex PCR, the repertoire was profiled, and TCRdb retains in-frame clones only, with some absent. Of 150,000 to 200,000 clones listed, around 92% are singletons. The clonotype was recovered from a man aged 30 to 45 with COVID-19, enrolled during active disease. The chain uses TRBV7-6 and TRBJ2-2, with D possibly TRBD2 on 5 matching bases. Sequencing was done on a sample of peripheral blood. The CDR3 reads CASSLANGVTGELFF. CDR3 DNA sequence: TGTGCCAGCAGCTTAGCGAACGGGGTTACCGGGGAGCTGTTTTTT. Filled out from reference TRBV7-6 and TRBJ2-2, the complete variable domain reads GAGVSQSPRYKVTKRGQDVALRCDPISGHVSLYWYRQALGQGPEFLTYFNYEAQQDKSGLPNDRFSAERPEGSISTLTIQRTEQRDSAMYRCASSLANGVTGELFFGEGSRLTVL.